This T cell receptor (beta chain) comes out of a study of cytomegalovirus exposure and HLA in healthy donors. PCR involved 60 Vbeta and 13 Jbeta primers. Profiled with immunoSEQ multiplex PCR; TCRdb holds only in-frame clones, not every one. The listing records around 120,000 clones. On this clone: Its antigen is still unknown.

General study results and limits: Later genetic work tied a missense DCLRE1C variant to beta-chain V and J trimming. In a later analysis, CMV-associated beta chains were mostly HLA-associated, it appeared.

Trimming cost V 8 bases and J 7 bases; bases outside gene matches: 7. The CDR3 length is 13 residues. Germline values: CDR1 MNHEY, CDR2 SMNVEV (reference sequence). V and J are TRBV27 and TRBJ2-7, with 11 bases identical to TRBD2. This sequence was found in a young man in good health and CMV-seronegative. Sequencing was done on a sample of PBMCs. The CDR3 loop is CASGVAGGYEQYF. In nucleotides, the CDR3 is TGTGCCAGCGGTGTAGCGGGAGGGTATGAGCAGTACTTC.